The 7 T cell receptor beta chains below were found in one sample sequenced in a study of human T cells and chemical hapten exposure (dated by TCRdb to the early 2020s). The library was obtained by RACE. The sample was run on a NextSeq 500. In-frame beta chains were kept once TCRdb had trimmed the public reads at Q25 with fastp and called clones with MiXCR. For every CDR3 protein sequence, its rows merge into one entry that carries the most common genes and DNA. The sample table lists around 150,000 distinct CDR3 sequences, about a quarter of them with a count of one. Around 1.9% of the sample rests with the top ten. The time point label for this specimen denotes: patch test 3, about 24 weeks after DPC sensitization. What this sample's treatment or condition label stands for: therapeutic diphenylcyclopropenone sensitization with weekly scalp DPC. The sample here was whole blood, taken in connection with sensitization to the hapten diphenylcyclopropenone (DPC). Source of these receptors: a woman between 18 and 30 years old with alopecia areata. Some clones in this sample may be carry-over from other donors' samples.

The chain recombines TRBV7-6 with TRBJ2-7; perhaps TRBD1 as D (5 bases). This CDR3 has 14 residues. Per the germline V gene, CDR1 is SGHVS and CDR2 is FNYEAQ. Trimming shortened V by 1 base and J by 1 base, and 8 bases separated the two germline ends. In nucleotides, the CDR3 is TGTGCCAGCAGCTTAGTGGGGCAGTCCTACGAGCAGTACTTC. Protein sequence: CASSLVGQSYEQYF.

The CDR3 DNA reads as TGTGCCACCAGCAGAGAGGGACAGGGGGACCTCTATGGCTACACCTTC. Its translation: CATSREGQGDLYGYTF. The rearrangement uses TRBV15 and TRBJ1-2; the match to TRBD1 covers 11 bases. The CDR3 is made up of 16 amino acids. Losses at the gene ends were 0 bases for V and 4 bases for J; bases not matched to a gene: 4. Germline V CDR1 and CDR2: LNHNV, YYDKDF (reference sequence).

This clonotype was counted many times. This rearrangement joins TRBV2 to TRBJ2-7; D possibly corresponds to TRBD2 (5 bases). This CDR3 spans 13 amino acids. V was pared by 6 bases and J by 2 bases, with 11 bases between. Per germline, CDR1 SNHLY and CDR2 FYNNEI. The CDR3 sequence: CASSGQAAYEQYF. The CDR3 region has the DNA TGTGCCAGCAGCGGTCAAGCGGCCTACGAGCAGTACTTC.

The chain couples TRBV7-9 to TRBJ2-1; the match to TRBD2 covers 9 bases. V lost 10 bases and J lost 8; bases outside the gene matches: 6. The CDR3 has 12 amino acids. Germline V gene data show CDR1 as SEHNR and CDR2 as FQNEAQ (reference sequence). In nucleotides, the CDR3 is TGTGCCACCCGCGGGGGGGCGTATGAGCAGTTCTTC. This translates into CATRGGAYEQFF.

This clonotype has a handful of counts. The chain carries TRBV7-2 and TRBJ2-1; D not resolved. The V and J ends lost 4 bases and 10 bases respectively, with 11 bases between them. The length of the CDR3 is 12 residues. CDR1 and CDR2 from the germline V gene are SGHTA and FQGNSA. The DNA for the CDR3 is TGTGCCAGCAGCTCCTCCCTTATGGAGCAGTTCTTC. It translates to CASSSSLMEQFF.

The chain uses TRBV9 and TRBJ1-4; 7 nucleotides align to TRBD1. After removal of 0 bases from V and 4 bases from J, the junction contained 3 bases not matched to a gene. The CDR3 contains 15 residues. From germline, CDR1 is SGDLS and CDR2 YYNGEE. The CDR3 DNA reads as TGTGCCAGCAGCGTAGCGACAGGGAGTAATGAAAAACTGTTTTTT. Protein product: CASSVATGSNEKLFF.

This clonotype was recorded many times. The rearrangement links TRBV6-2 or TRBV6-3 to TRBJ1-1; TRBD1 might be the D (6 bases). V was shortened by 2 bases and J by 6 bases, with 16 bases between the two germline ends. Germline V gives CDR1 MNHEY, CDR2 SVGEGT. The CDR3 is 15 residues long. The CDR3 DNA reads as TGTGCCAGCAGTTACCTGGGGGGCCCGGTCTCTGAAGCTTTCTTT. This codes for CASSYLGGPVSEAFF.